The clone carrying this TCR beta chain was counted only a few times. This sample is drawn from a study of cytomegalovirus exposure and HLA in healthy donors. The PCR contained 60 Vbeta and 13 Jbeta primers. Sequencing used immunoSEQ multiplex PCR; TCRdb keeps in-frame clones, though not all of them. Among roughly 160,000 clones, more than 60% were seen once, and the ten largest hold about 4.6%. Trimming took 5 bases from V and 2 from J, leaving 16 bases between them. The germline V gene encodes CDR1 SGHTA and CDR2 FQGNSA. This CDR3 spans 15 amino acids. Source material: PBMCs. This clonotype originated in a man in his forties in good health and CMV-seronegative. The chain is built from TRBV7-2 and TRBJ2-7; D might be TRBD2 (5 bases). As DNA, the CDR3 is TGTGCCAGCAGCCCCAAGCCGGGGTATCCCTACGAGCAGTACTTC. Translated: CASSPKPGYPYEQYF.